The 12 T cell receptor beta chains listed next were all sequenced from one sample in a study of beta chain features in type 1 diabetes. Whole-study findings and limits: Within each of all four CD4+ subsets, Type 1 diabetes patients had TCRB CDR3s that were moderately but significantly shorter.

Expressed TCRB transcripts were sequenced, since all the RNA that had been isolated was reverse transcribed. TCRdb's copy holds only in-frame clones and misses some; the assay was immunoSEQ multiplex PCR. This sample yields approximately 600,000 clones, of which around an eighth are seen a single time; around 0.12% belongs to the top ten. Which antigens these TCRs recognize remains unknown. The specimen was naive CD4+ T cells from blood. These receptors originate from a man aged 30 to 45 with type 1 diabetes.

A few counts support this clone. The CDR3 coding sequence is TGCAGCGTTGATGGGGTGACCGGGACCTATGGCTACACCTTC. It translates to CSVDGVTGTYGYTF. The rearrangement joins TRBV29-1 to TRBJ1-2, with D possibly being TRBD1 (5 bases). V dropped 3 bases and J dropped 4 bases, with 15 bases sitting between them. The length of the CDR3 is 14 residues. The germline CDR1 and CDR2 sequences are SQVTM and ANQGSEA.

Only a few counts were recorded for this clone. The genes are TRBV9 and TRBJ2-1; 7 nucleotides align to TRBD1. Germline V CDR1 and CDR2: SGDLS, YYNGEE. The V segment lost 3 bases and the J segment 5 bases; nucleotides outside the gene matches: 5. CDR3 length equals 14 residues. For the CDR3, the DNA is TGTGCCAGCAGCGGACAGGGCTCGAACAATGAGCAGTTCTTC. This sequence encodes CASSGQGSNNEQFF.

The rearrangement joins TRBV27 to TRBJ2-7; a possible D gene is TRBD2 (5 bases). Germline CDR1 MNHEY, CDR2 SMNVEV (reference sequence). V was cut by 10 bases and J by 4 bases, with 14 bases left in between. This CDR3 contains 12 residues. In nucleotides, the CDR3 is TGTGCCACAGGCGGGCACCCTTACGAGCAGTACTTC. As protein: CATGGHPYEQYF.

J is TRBJ2-5 and V is TRBV27, with D perhaps matching TRBD1 or TRBD2 (6 bases each). Between the trimmed V and J ends, which lost 2 bases and 5 bases, there was a span of 12 bases. The CDR3 spans 14 residues. CDR1 and CDR2 (germline): MNHEY, SMNVEV (reference sequence). CDR3: CASSLRGAAETQYF. CDR3 in DNA: TGTGCCAGCAGTTTAAGGGGGGCGGCGGAGACCCAGTACTTC.

This sequence joins TRBV7-2 and TRBJ2-1, with 7 positions matching TRBD2. The J segment lost 4 bases and the V segment lost 1 base, leaving 10 bases of the junction unmatched. CDR3 length: 17 amino acids. Germline V CDR1 and CDR2: SGHTA, FQGNSA. In nucleotides, the CDR3 is TGTGCCAGCAGCTTAGTGCCGGGCGGGGACTATTACAATGAGCAGTTCTTC. Its protein is CASSLVPGGDYYNEQFF.

This rearrangement joins TRBV7-2 to TRBJ2-5; 12 bases fit TRBD2. The CDR3 runs to 19 residues. CDR1 SGHTA and CDR2 FQGNSA come from the germline V gene. J lost 0 bases, V lost 0 bases, and 8 bases had no gene match. The CDR3 spells CASSLATSGGRTYQETQYF. The DNA of the CDR3 is TGTGCCAGCAGCTTAGCAACTAGCGGGGGGCGAACGTACCAAGAGACCCAGTACTTC.

A remark on this clone: This CDR3 is also generated by other DNA sequences in the sample. CDR3 region: CASSSGGSTDTQYF. The CDR3 DNA reads TGTGCCAGCAGTAGCGGGGGGAGCACAGATACGCAGTATTTT. This chain links TRBV6-6 with TRBJ2-3; 9 nucleotides match TRBD2. V was clipped by 5 bases and J by 0 bases; unmatched bases: 0. There are 14 residues in the CDR3. Germline CDR1 MNHNY, CDR2 SVGAGI (reference sequence).

This clone was observed a few times. This sequence joins TRBV7-2 and TRBJ1-2; D is undetermined. The CDR3 consists of 13 residues. In germline, CDR1 is SGHTA, CDR2 FQGNSA. The V and J ends lost 5 bases and 7 bases respectively, with 14 bases between them. DNA of the CDR3: TGTGCCAGCAGCGCCCCTGACGGAACTGGCTACACCTTC. Its translation is CASSAPDGTGYTF.

This clone was seen a handful of times. The chain carries TRBV2 and TRBJ1-1; no reliable D call. V lost 2 bases to trimming and J lost 3 bases, with 10 bases between them. CDR3 size: 14 residues. Germline V gene data show CDR1 as SNHLY and CDR2 as FYNNEI. CDR3 nucleotide sequence: TGTGCCAGCAGTGAACGCAGGAAGGACACTGAAGCTTTCTTT. This codes for CASSERRKDTEAFF. The variable domain in full, completed from reference TRBV2 and TRBJ1-1, reads EPEVTQTPSHQVTQMGQEVILRCVPISNHLYFYWYRQILGQKVEFLVSFYNNEISEKSEIFDDQFSVERPDGSNFTLKIRSTKLEDSAMYFCASSERRKDTEAFFGQGTRLTVV.

The chain combines TRBV5-6 with TRBJ1-2, with TRBD1 as a possible D gene (5 bases). This CDR3 has 14 residues. Germline V gene sequence: CDR1 SGHDT, CDR2 YYEEEE. V dropped 4 bases and J dropped 8 bases, with 18 bases sitting between them. In nucleotides, the CDR3 is TGTGCCAGCAGCCCCACAGGCCCACCGGGGGGCTACACCTTC. Residues: CASSPTGPPGGYTF.

This chain connects TRBV4-1 to TRBJ2-2; TRBD1 agrees at 8 bases. This CDR3 is 15 amino acids long. The J segment lost 4 bases and the V segment lost 3 bases, leaving 4 bases of the junction unmatched. Germline values: CDR1 MGHRA, CDR2 YSYEKL. The CDR3, as DNA: TGCGCCAGCAGCCAGCGGACAGGGTTCACCGGGGAGCTGTTTTTT. It yields the protein CASSQRTGFTGELFF.

A few counts support this clone. The V gene is TRBV5-1, the J gene TRBJ1-2; D call uncertain. CDR1 SGHRS and CDR2 YFSETQ come from the germline V gene. The V end was cut by 4 bases, the J end by 5 bases, with 15 bases between. The CDR3 has 14 amino acids. DNA of the CDR3: TGCGCCAGCAGCATCTCTACAGCTTATTATGGCTACACCTTC. Translation: CASSISTAYYGYTF.